The rows below give T cell receptor beta chains drawn from one sample of a study of blood T cell repertoires in COVID-19. Measured with immunoSEQ multiplex PCR; TCRdb has only the in-frame clones, and not every one. Among 100,000 or so clones listed, approximately 88% were seen once. Sequenced input: peripheral blood. The receptors come from a woman in her fifties or sixties with acute or convalescent COVID-19. CDR3s leave out the opening cysteine and the closing phenylalanine or tryptophan. Each record gives: V gene, CDR3 protein.

V gene: TRBV6-5
CDR3 protein: ASSSRDRYNEQF

V gene: TRBV6-5
CDR3 protein: ASSLGGFTEAF

V gene: TRBV2
CDR3 protein: ASGSSYTGELF

V gene: TRBV5-1
CDR3 protein: ASSLTGGPTDTQY

V gene: TRBV7-9
CDR3 protein: ASIRQGETEAF

V gene: TRBV6-5
CDR3 protein: ASSTGFSNYGYT

V gene: TRBV28
CDR3 protein: ASITKGRGLLDQPQH

V gene: TRBV6-2/TRBV6-3
CDR3 protein: ASSRDRGAGELF

V gene: TRBV6-6
CDR3 protein: ASSPRGEQF

V gene: TRBV19
CDR3 protein: ASRWRESGTEAF

V gene: TRBV28
CDR3 protein: ASRTPLREQY

V gene: TRBV7-6
CDR3 protein: ASSLEVSGSVYNEQF

V gene: TRBV18
CDR3 protein: ASSPVGAINTGELF

V gene: TRBV6-5
CDR3 protein: ASNAAGYGTEAF

V gene: TRBV3-1/TRBV3-2
CDR3 protein: ASSQIWDKNEKLF

V gene: TRBV27
CDR3 protein: ASSARSSPSYQPQH

V gene: TRBV10-1
CDR3 protein: ASSDPGGEAF

V gene: TRBV19
CDR3 protein: ASSIYRTENTEAF

V gene: TRBV25-1
CDR3 protein: ASSASGSYEQY

V gene: TRBV19
CDR3 protein: ASSTTFEGGGYT

V gene: TRBV10-3
CDR3 protein: AISVGRQGLGYT

V gene: TRBV19
CDR3 protein: ASSDRGGVETQY

V gene: TRBV5-1
CDR3 protein: ASTLTGGGEKLF

V gene: TRBV6-5
CDR3 protein: ASSWQGNQPQH

V gene: TRBV30
CDR3 protein: AWSVVTSTDTQY

V gene: TRBV29-1
CDR3 protein: SVGEDTDQPQH

V gene: TRBV11-3
CDR3 protein: ASSPINTGELF